This entry describes one TCR beta chain. This clone was recorded at least ten times. Its antigen is unknown. One base away there is no much larger clone; base qualities are not given. V drops 0 bases and J drops 7 bases, leaving 18 bases in between. The CDR3, from cysteine to phenylalanine, totals 16 residues. Only CDR3 DNA is held: 48 bases, read in frame from base 1. CDR1 and CDR2, looked up from the germline V gene (reference sequence), are SEHNR and FQNEAQ. This entry belongs to a study of OX40 agonist ivuxolimab in advanced cancers. Some background on the complete study: Ivuxolimab was a fully human IgG2 agonistic monoclonal antibody targeting the costimulatory receptor OX40 (CD134). Intravenous ivuxolimab was administered to patients every 2 weeks at six dose levels: 0.01, 0.1, 0.3, 1.5, 3 and 10 mg/kg. Of the 50 to 55 dose-escalation patients, hepatocellular carcinoma was present in around 19, melanoma in approximately 15, renal cell carcinoma in 9 and head and neck cancer in 9. In the dose-escalation cohort, approximately 82% of patients were male, and the mean age was roughly 56 years with a range of roughly 20 to 79. Prior anti-PD-1, anti-PD-L1 or anti-CTLA-4 therapy was permitted, and checkpoint inhibitors had been received by more than 35% of dose-escalation patients. Partial responses were achieved by three dose-escalation patients, of whom one had hepatocellular carcinoma and two had cutaneous melanoma. Peripheral TCRbeta sequencing was intended to test whether TCR sequence diversity was altered and clonal T-cell expansion was caused by ivuxolimab. The paper describes the monotherapy dose-escalation part (N ≈ 50 patients) of the phase I trial of ivuxolimab.

Patients with autoimmune disease history or receiving systemic immunosuppression were excluded from the trial. Peripheral blood for TCR sequencing was collected from all dose cohorts at baseline, on cycle 4 day 1, and on cycle 7 day 1. Samples came from an open-label, multicenter, first-in-human phase I dose-escalation trial of ivuxolimab. Adults with locally advanced or metastatic melanoma, renal cell, hepatocellular, or head and neck squamous cell carcinoma were enrolled in the trial. Before TCR sequencing, CD4+ and CD8+ T cells were separately sorted from peripheral blood. Genomic DNA was isolated from the sorted cells so that the TCRbeta CDR3 region could be sequenced. The immunoSEQ Assay was used to sequence the TCRbeta CDR3 regions. Drawn from immuneACCESS, this table holds only the in-frame rearrangements with V and J called that TCRdb kept. Clones are partly lost; checked studies trace under half to an unresolved V gene and leave the rest unexplained. The sample table records under 45,000 clones; approximately 80% of these occur just once. The top ten clones comprise about 20% of the sample.

General findings and caveats noted by the study authors: At doses of 0.1 to 3.0 mg/kg, clonal expansion of both CD4+ and CD8+ blood T cells was observed from baseline to week 6. Low levels of normalized T-cell clonal expansion were also seen in some patients who did not respond. Which antigens the clonally expanded peripheral T cells were specific for was not determined. In the 0.1-3.0 mg/kg groups, partial responders had among the lowest normalized peripheral clonal expansion, particularly in CD8+ T cells. On average, CD8+ T cells showed more expanded clones than CD4+ T cells after ivuxolimab.

The sequencing used CD4+ or CD8+ T cells sorted from blood, collected in a trial of the OX40 agonist ivuxolimab. This chain is built from TRBV7-9 and TRBJ1-2, with a tentative D gene TRBD1 over 5 matching bases. The clonotype originates from an adult with an advanced solid tumor such as melanoma, head and neck, liver or kidney cancer. The CDR3 corresponds to CASSLALGDRRFGYTF. The bases read TGTGCCAGCAGCTTAGCGTTGGGGGATCGGCGATTTGGCTACACCTTC.